This TCR beta chain was retrieved from a study of beta chain features in type 1 diabetes. Study-level results: Significant though moderate, a shortening of TCRB CDR3s appeared in all four CD4+ subsets of Type 1 diabetes patients. Insertions at VDJ junctions were less frequent in type 1 diabetes patients. These patients also deleted more nucleotides at the same junctions.

Comment on this clone: What it recognizes is unknown.

The authors reverse transcribed all of the isolated RNA, so sequencing captured expressed TCRB transcripts. Assay: immunoSEQ multiplex PCR; the TCRdb copy retains only in-frame clones and omits some. The data hold around 430,000 clones, with about 30% observed a single time. V was pared by 5 bases and J by 6 bases, with 6 bases of the junction left unmatched. Germline CDR1 reads GTSNPN; CDR2 reads SVGIG (reference sequence). This CDR3 is 12 amino acids long. The chain employs TRBV30 and TRBJ1-2; TRBD1 aligns across 7 bases. The sequenced sample was naive CD4+ T cells from blood. The source is a man younger than 35 in good health. The CDR3 loop is CAWGGQSDGYTF. The CDR3 DNA reads as TGTGCCTGGGGGGGACAGTCGGATGGCTACACCTTC.